Listed below are T cell receptor beta chains from one sample, sequenced in a study of blood T cell repertoires in COVID-19. Profiling relied on immunoSEQ multiplex PCR, and the TCRdb table lists in-frame clones only, not all of them. The sample contains approximately 170,000 clones, 89% of which appear only once. The specimen sequenced was peripheral blood. All receptors come from a man aged 18 to 35 who had recovered from COVID-19. Each CDR3 is given with its conserved first and last residue.

>19|TRBJ1-5|TRBV5-8
CASSLPKAQGYWGNQPQHF
>17|TRBJ2-6|TRBV4-1
CASSHSTGRAGANVLTF
>16|TRBJ2-1|TRBV4-1
CASSHGGGGTYNEQFF
>14|TRBJ1-5|TRBV2
CASSVAGSNQPQHF
>13|TRBJ1-1|TRBV18
CASSSDRNTEAFF
>15|TRBJ2-3|TRBV7-8
CASIAGGGRQDTQYF
>16|TRBJ2-1|TRBV7-6
CASSLGWTSGNNEQFF
>14|TRBJ2-7|TRBV7-2
CASTLDGFAYEQYF
>15|TRBJ2-1|TRBV7-2
CASRSTGGTHNEQFF
>15|TRBJ2-5|TRBV11-2
CASSLGPTGQETQYF
>12|TRBJ2-7|TRBV2
CASGRLGYEQYF
>13|TRBJ1-2|TRBV5-4
CASGRDRNYGYTF
>13|TRBJ2-5|TRBV10-3
CAISETGKETQYF
>16|TRBJ2-1|TRBV21-1
CASPPTSVRSYNEQFF
>15|TRBJ2-4|TRBV5-1
CASSWGLAGGNIQYF
>16|TRBJ1-3|TRBV11-2
CASSHRRTTSGNTIYF
>14|TRBJ2-3|TRBV29-1
CSAVGQTQTDTQYF
>16|TRBJ1-2|TRBV24-1
CATSDQRRTGSYGYTF
>15|TRBJ1-2|TRBV30
CAWSVGQGSSYGYTF
>17|TRBJ1-2|TRBV6-2/TRBV6-3
CASSLQRIGQGIHGYTF
>11|TRBJ2-4|TRBV12-3/TRBV12-4
CASSLGDFAWF
>18|TRBJ2-1|TRBV5-4
CASSLGTPRVTTYNEQFF
>17|TRBJ1-4|TRBV19
CASTPGQGYIAFEKLFF
>14|TRBJ1-2|TRBV15
CATSREAGNYGYTF
>15|TRBJ2-7|TRBV12-5
CASGLVVAALVEQYF
>16|TRBJ2-1|TRBV24-1
CATSSTGTGVLREQFF
>15|TRBJ1-2|TRBV7-8
CASSATGNLYYGYTF